This T cell receptor beta chain originates from a study of memory CD4+ T cells and cytomegalovirus serostatus. The sort gate was single viable CD3+CD4+CD8-CD45RO+ cells for memory CD4+ T cells. Sequencing was performed with immunoSEQ multiplex PCR; in TCRdb, only in-frame clones are kept and a portion is missing. Of 54,000 or so clones detected, about 81% appear once; the ten largest clones hold approximately 1.1%. The CDR3 is 14 residues long. V lost 6 bases, J lost 7 bases, and 16 bases lay in between. Per germline, CDR1 MNHNS and CDR2 SASEGT. Sequencing was carried out using memory CD4+ T cells from blood. The rearrangement uses TRBV6-1 and TRBJ2-1; D may be TRBD1 or TRBD2 (5 bases each). The source of this sequence is an adult in good health and CMV-seronegative. CDR3 amino acids: CASSQGSSRNEQFF. Here the CDR3 DNA reads TGTGCCAGCAGCCAGGGTTCTAGCAGGAATGAGCAGTTCTTC.